This note documents a single TCR beta chain sequence. Its specificity is unknown. With 2 bases clipped from V and 1 base from J, the junction kept 7 bases outside the gene matches. The CDR3 extends over 17 amino acids. Germline loops: CDR1 MGHRA, CDR2 YSYEKL. These data are taken from a study of OX40 agonist ivuxolimab in advanced cancers. General study results and limits: More expanded clones were found, on average, in CD8+ than in CD4+ T cells.

Autoimmune disease history or systemic immunosuppression led to patient exclusion. Blood specimens came from baseline, cycle 4 day 1, and cycle 7 day 1. Measured with immunoSEQ multiplex PCR; TCRdb has only the in-frame clones, and not every one. This table has about 12,000 clones, roughly 75% appearing once. This sequence originates from an adult with an advanced solid tumor such as melanoma, head and neck, liver or kidney cancer. Here the sequenced sample was CD4+ or CD8+ T cells sorted from blood, taken in a trial of the OX40 agonist ivuxolimab. This chain connects TRBV4-1 to TRBJ2-1, with TRBD2 identical over 8 bases. DNA of the CDR3: TGCGCCAGCAGCCAATCGGTCCTAGCGGGTTCCTACAATGAGCAGTTCTTC. Translating gives CASSQSVLAGSYNEQFF.